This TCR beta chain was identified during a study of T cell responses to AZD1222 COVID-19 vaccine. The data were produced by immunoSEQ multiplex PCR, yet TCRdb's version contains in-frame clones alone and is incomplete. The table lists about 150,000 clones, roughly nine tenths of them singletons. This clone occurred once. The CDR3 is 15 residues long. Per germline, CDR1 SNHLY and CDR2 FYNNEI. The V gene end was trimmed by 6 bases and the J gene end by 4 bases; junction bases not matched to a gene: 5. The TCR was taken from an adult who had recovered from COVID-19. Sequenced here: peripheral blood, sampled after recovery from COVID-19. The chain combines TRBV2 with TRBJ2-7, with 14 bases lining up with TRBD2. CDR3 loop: CASRGTSGSKYEQYF. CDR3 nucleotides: TGTGCCAGCAGAGGGACTAGCGGGAGTAAGTACGAGCAGTACTTC.